This TCR beta chain was identified in a study of regulatory T cells in long-lasting Graves disease. Sample time point: newly diagnosed GD, antithyroid drugs for less than 3 months. RNA isolated from PBMCs was used to make the TCR library. Building the TCR beta libraries relied on iRepertoire HTBI primers, and CDR3 regions underwent Arm-PCR. As handled by the study authors: Identified across the samples were some 67 TRBV segments and around 14 TRBJ segments. TCRdb called the multiplex PCR reads again in MiXCR, with one record for every CDR3 protein. For this entry, the V and J calls and clone size follow TCRdb and not the study's own pipeline. The data show about 200,000 distinct CDR3 sequences, 18% seen once. The receptor was isolated from a female donor with Graves disease. The sample here was peripheral blood mononuclear cells (PBMCs), taken at new diagnosis, from a patient treated with antithyroid drugs.

The CDR3 DNA is TGTGCCAGCAGCTTCTCCAGGGGGACTAGCGGCACAGATACGCAGTATTTT. It is translated as CASSFSRGTSGTDTQYF. This chain uses TRBV5-4 with TRBJ2-3; 10 bases are shared with TRBD2. Trimming at V came to 2 bases and at J to 1 base, leaving 7 bases not matched to a gene. CDR1 is SGHNT and CDR2 is YYREEE in the germline V gene (reference sequence). This CDR3 contains 17 residues.